The 26 T cell receptor beta chains in this list originate from one sample, sequenced in a study of Graves' ophthalmopathy and Graves' hyperthyroidism. RNA transcripts yielded amplified TCR beta CDR3 regions. HTBI primers primed a first-round RT-PCR, and a second-round multiplex PCR followed. Each CDR3 protein is one row after TCRdb ran MiXCR on the multiplex PCR reads. The repertoire holds almost 400,000 distinct CDR3 sequences, with around 19% as singletons. Sequencing was performed on peripheral blood. The receptors derive from a woman aged 18-29 years with Graves' ophthalmopathy.

This clonotype was detected many times. The CDR3 coding sequence is TGTGCCAGCAGCTTAGGGGGCTGGGACTATCAGCCCCAGCATTTT. It codes for CASSLGGWDYQPQHF. The chain recombines TRBV6-2 or TRBV6-3 with TRBJ1-5, with TRBD1 identical over 7 bases. In germline, CDR1 is MNHEY, CDR2 SVGEGT. This CDR3 comprises 15 residues. J gave up 5 bases and V 6 bases, and 10 bases lay outside the gene matches.

This clonotype came up many times. The chain joins TRBV2 to TRBJ1-5; the D gene is possibly TRBD1 (5 bases). The V end was cut by 6 bases, the J end by 0 bases, with 15 bases between. This CDR3 comprises 16 residues. The germline V gene has CDR1 SNHLY and CDR2 FYNNEI. CDR3 region: CASRGVFGLSNQPQHF. CDR3 nucleotides: TGTGCCAGCAGGGGGGTTTTTGGGCTTAGCAATCAGCCCCAGCATTTT.

There are many counts of this clonotype. The V gene is TRBV5-4, the J gene TRBJ1-1, with 8 bases lining up with TRBD1. J lost 0 bases, V lost 3 bases, and 13 bases had no gene match. CDR3 length: 18 amino acids. The germline V gene has CDR1 SGHNT and CDR2 YYREEE (reference sequence). The CDR3 here is CASSSGQGSGLMNTEAFF. The CDR3 nucleotides read TGTGCCAGCAGCTCCGGACAGGGAAGTGGTCTAATGAACACTGAAGCTTTCTTT. Variable domain in full (rest from reference TRBV5-4 and TRBJ1-1): ETGVTQSPTHLIKTRGQQVTLRCSSQSGHNTVSWYQQALGQGPQFIFQYYREEENGRGNFPPRFSGLQFPNYSSELNVNALELDDSALYLCASSSGQGSGLMNTEAFFGQGTRLTVV.

This clonotype was seen a handful of times. The chain is built from TRBV12-3 or TRBV12-4 and TRBJ2-7, with unresolved D. The CDR3 covers 13 residues. Trimming shortened V by 3 bases and J by 3 bases, and 9 bases separated the two germline ends. This CDR3 reads CASSFGTYYEQYF. For the CDR3, the DNA is TGTGCCAGCAGTTTTGGCACCTACTACGAGCAGTACTTC.

This clonotype was picked up many times. The V and J genes are TRBV12-3 or TRBV12-4 and TRBJ1-6; D might be TRBD1 (5 bases). Trimming left V 6 bases short and J 5 bases short, with 11 bases between. This CDR3 comprises 14 residues. The CDR3, as DNA: TGTGCCAGCAGCAGGGTCGCTAATAATTCACCCCTCCACTTT. Residues: CASSRVANNSPLHF.

The chain uses TRBV6-1 and TRBJ2-7, with D tentatively TRBD2 (6 bases). V was cut by 4 bases and J by 6 bases, with 10 bases left in between. This CDR3 has 12 amino acids. Germline CDR1 MNHNS, CDR2 SASEGT. The CDR3 DNA reads as TGTGCCAGCAGTGTGACGGGAGCCGAGCAGTACTTC. It translates to CASSVTGAEQYF.

Many counts were recorded for this clonotype. This chain links TRBV6-1 with TRBJ2-2; D might be TRBD1 (6 bases). In germline, CDR1 is MNHNS, CDR2 SASEGT. The V end was cut by 3 bases, the J end by 7 bases, with 18 bases between. The CDR3 is 16 residues long. The CDR3 sequence is CASSEGAGVPIGELFF. The CDR3 nucleotides read TGTGCCAGCAGTGAGGGGGCAGGGGTCCCCATCGGGGAGCTGTTTTTT.

This clonotype came up many times. This chain uses TRBV9 with TRBJ2-7; 7 nucleotides match TRBD1. Trimming at V came to 7 bases and at J to 7 bases, leaving 11 bases not matched to a gene. Germline V lookup: CDR1 SGDLS, CDR2 YYNGEE. The CDR3 is 13 amino acids. The CDR3 sequence: CASQQGPLGEQYF. In DNA, the CDR3 is TGTGCCAGCCAACAGGGGCCCTTAGGTGAGCAGTACTTC. The variable domain in full, with the rest retrieved from reference TRBV9 and TRBJ2-7, is DSGVTQTPKHLITATGQRVTLRCSPRSGDLSVYWYQQSLDQGLQFLIQYYNGEERAKGNILERFSAQQFPDLHSELNLSSLELGDSALYFCASQQGPLGEQYFGPGTRLTVT.

This clonotype appeared many times. The chain joins TRBV19 to TRBJ2-2, with D unclear. V lost 2 bases and J 3 bases, leaving 13 bases between the germline ends. Germline V lookup: CDR1 LNHDA, CDR2 SQIVND (reference sequence). The CDR3 runs to 16 residues. CDR3 sequence: CASSILLVGDTGELFF. As DNA, the CDR3 is TGTGCCAGTAGTATATTGTTGGTCGGTGACACCGGGGAGCTGTTTTTT.

The rearrangement joins TRBV27 to TRBJ2-7, with 7 bases fitting TRBD1. Per germline, CDR1 MNHEY and CDR2 SMNVEV (reference sequence). The CDR3 length is 13 residues. Unmatched junction bases numbered 4, after V lost 6 bases and J lost 2 bases. CDR3 sequence: CASRVGTAYEQYF. In nucleotides, the CDR3 is TGTGCCAGCAGGGTTGGGACAGCCTACGAGCAGTACTTC.

This chain links TRBV11-2 with TRBJ2-5; 10 bases match TRBD1. The CDR3 totals 16 residues. Looked up from germline, CDR1 is SGHAT and CDR2 is FQNNGV. V lost 0 bases and J lost 5; bases outside the gene matches: 6. The CDR3 bases are TGTGCCAGCAGCTTAGAGGCAGGGACAGGGGCGGAGACCCAGTACTTC. Translating gives CASSLEAGTGAETQYF.

The sample holds many counts of this clonotype. This rearrangement joins TRBV12-3 or TRBV12-4 to TRBJ2-7; D might be TRBD1 or TRBD2, each matching 5 bases. The CDR3 consists of 14 residues. Trimming cost V 5 bases and J 0 bases, with 11 bases left between them. The DNA for the CDR3 is TGTGCCAGCAGTGGGACGGACGGCTCCTACGAGCAGTACTTC. Translated, it gives CASSGTDGSYEQYF.

In this sample, this clonotype turned up many times. The chain carries TRBV6-1 and TRBJ2-7; D may be TRBD1 (6 bases). The V gene lost 4 bases and the J gene lost 2 bases, with 15 bases spanning the gap. This CDR3 has 15 amino acids. Germline V lookup: CDR1 MNHNS, CDR2 SASEGT. CDR3 amino acids: CASSAQGLKTYEQYF. Written as DNA, the CDR3 is TGTGCCAGCAGTGCCCAGGGGCTTAAAACCTACGAGCAGTACTTC.

At least ten counts were recorded for this clonotype. The rearrangement links TRBV6-2 or TRBV6-3 to TRBJ1-2; D call uncertain. V lost 5 bases to trimming and J lost 3 bases, with 10 bases between them. Germline CDR1 reads MNHEY; CDR2 reads SVGEGT. The CDR3 length is 13 residues. CDR3 nucleotide sequence: TGTGCCAGCAGTCAAACAATGGACTATGGCTACACCTTC. Translated, it gives CASSQTMDYGYTF.

In this sample, this clonotype turned up many times. The gene calls are TRBV24-1 and TRBJ2-2; 14 nucleotides align to TRBD2. V lost 4 bases and J lost 4; bases outside the gene matches: 7. CDR1 and CDR2 from the germline V gene are KGHDR and SFDVKD. The CDR3 has 18 amino acids. This CDR3 is CATSDSTSGRAGTGELFF. The CDR3 DNA reads TGTGCCACCAGTGACTCGACTAGCGGGAGGGCCGGCACCGGGGAGCTGTTTTTT.

The table lists this clonotype with many counts. V and J are TRBV6-5 and TRBJ2-7; the match to TRBD1 covers 8 bases. V shed 4 bases, J shed 0 bases, and the junction held 2 bases outside the gene matches. CDR1 and CDR2 (germline): MNHEY, SVGAGI. The CDR3 length is 14 residues. The CDR3 protein is CASSSDRDSYEQYF. DNA for the CDR3: TGTGCCAGCAGTTCGGACAGGGACTCCTACGAGCAGTACTTC.

The rearrangement links TRBV20-1 to TRBJ2-7, with 14 bases aligning to TRBD2. CDR1 and CDR2 from the germline V gene are DFQATT and SNEGSKA (reference sequence). V shed 4 bases and J 1 base; nucleotides not matched to a gene: 6. This CDR3 is built from 16 residues. The CDR3 sequence: CSANTGTSGSSYEQYF. Written as DNA, the CDR3 is TGCAGTGCTAACACCGGGACTAGCGGGAGTTCCTACGAGCAGTACTTC.

The sample holds a few counts of this clonotype. The chain combines TRBV27 with TRBJ1-1; 7 positions match TRBD1. The CDR3 runs to 12 residues. Germline-derived CDR1 and CDR2 are MNHEY and SMNVEV (reference sequence). After removal of 5 bases from V and 10 bases from J, the junction contained 7 bases not matched to a gene. Here the CDR3 reads CASSPQTGLAFF. In DNA, the CDR3 is TGTGCCAGCAGTCCACAGACAGGGTTAGCTTTCTTT.

The chain uses TRBV20-1 and TRBJ1-2; TRBD1 is a possible D gene (6 bases). Germline CDR1 is DFQATT and CDR2 is SNEGSKA (reference sequence). V lost 1 base to trimming and J lost 0 bases, with 27 bases between them. CDR3 length equals 20 residues. CDR3 in DNA: TGCAGTGCTAGAGGAACTTCCTCTCGGACAGAACGAATTCCTAACTATGGCTACACCTTC. This translates into CSARGTSSRTERIPNYGYTF.

This clonotype was counted many times. V and J are TRBV27 and TRBJ2-7; D might be TRBD1 (6 bases). CDR1 and CDR2 (germline): MNHEY, SMNVEV (reference sequence). V was pared by 5 bases and J by 9 bases, with 17 bases between. The CDR3 spans 13 residues. CDR3 nucleotides: TGTGCCAGCAGTCCATCGAGGGGGTTCGGGCAGTACTTC. It specifies CASSPSRGFGQYF.

This clonotype turned up a few times. This chain joins TRBV6-1 and TRBJ1-6; 7 positions match TRBD1. The V gene's germline CDR1 is MNHNS and CDR2 SASEGT. V shed 7 bases, J shed 5 bases, and the junction held 2 bases outside the gene matches. The CDR3 extends over 13 amino acids. The CDR3 protein is CASTGTDNSPLHF. The CDR3 region has the DNA TGTGCCAGCACCGGGACAGATAATTCACCCCTCCACTTT.

This clonotype appeared many times. This chain links TRBV30 with TRBJ1-1; no reliable D call. The CDR3 extends over 16 amino acids. CDR1 is GTSNPN and CDR2 is SVGIG in the germline V gene (reference sequence). The CDR3 loop is CASGDDPQGARNEAFF. DNA of the CDR3: TGTGCTTCTGGTGATGACCCCCAAGGCGCGCGGAATGAAGCTTTCTTT.

In this sample, this clonotype turned up many times. The chain uses TRBV2 and TRBJ2-7; D is unclear. Germline V CDR1 and CDR2: SNHLY, FYNNEI. Between the trimmed V and J ends, which lost 1 base and 0 bases, there was a span of 13 bases. This CDR3 has 16 amino acids. As DNA, the CDR3 is TGTGCCAGCAGTGAAGAAAGGACGGCGAGCTCCTACGAGCAGTACTTC. Residues: CASSEERTASSYEQYF.

This clonotype has only a few counts. V is TRBV20-1 and J is TRBJ2-7, with D possibly being TRBD2 (7 bases). V was clipped by 7 bases and J by 4 bases, with 20 bases between them. The CDR3 loop spans 14 amino acids. Germline CDR1 is DFQATT and CDR2 is SNEGSKA (reference sequence). CDR3 protein: CSGVVGGALYEQYF. The CDR3 nucleotides are TGCAGTGGGGTGGTGGGGGGGGCGCTTTACGAGCAGTACTTC.

This clonotype has only a few counts. V usage is TRBV6-5 and J usage is TRBJ1-2; D gene unclear. In germline, CDR1 is MNHEY, CDR2 SVGAGI. The V and J ends lost 2 bases and 1 base respectively, with 5 bases between them. This CDR3 spans 13 amino acids. CDR3 sequence: CASSYGNNYGYTF. Here the CDR3 DNA reads TGTGCCAGCAGTTACGGCAATAACTATGGCTACACCTTC.

This clonotype was seen ten or more times. The chain is built from TRBV6-2 or TRBV6-3 and TRBJ1-1; no firm D call. Between the trimmed V and J ends, which lost 6 bases and 3 bases, there was a span of 11 bases. This CDR3 contains 13 residues. From germline, CDR1 is MNHEY and CDR2 SVGEGT. CDR3 loop: CASRTPGHTEAFF. The CDR3 coding sequence is TGTGCCAGCAGAACCCCAGGCCACACTGAAGCTTTCTTT.